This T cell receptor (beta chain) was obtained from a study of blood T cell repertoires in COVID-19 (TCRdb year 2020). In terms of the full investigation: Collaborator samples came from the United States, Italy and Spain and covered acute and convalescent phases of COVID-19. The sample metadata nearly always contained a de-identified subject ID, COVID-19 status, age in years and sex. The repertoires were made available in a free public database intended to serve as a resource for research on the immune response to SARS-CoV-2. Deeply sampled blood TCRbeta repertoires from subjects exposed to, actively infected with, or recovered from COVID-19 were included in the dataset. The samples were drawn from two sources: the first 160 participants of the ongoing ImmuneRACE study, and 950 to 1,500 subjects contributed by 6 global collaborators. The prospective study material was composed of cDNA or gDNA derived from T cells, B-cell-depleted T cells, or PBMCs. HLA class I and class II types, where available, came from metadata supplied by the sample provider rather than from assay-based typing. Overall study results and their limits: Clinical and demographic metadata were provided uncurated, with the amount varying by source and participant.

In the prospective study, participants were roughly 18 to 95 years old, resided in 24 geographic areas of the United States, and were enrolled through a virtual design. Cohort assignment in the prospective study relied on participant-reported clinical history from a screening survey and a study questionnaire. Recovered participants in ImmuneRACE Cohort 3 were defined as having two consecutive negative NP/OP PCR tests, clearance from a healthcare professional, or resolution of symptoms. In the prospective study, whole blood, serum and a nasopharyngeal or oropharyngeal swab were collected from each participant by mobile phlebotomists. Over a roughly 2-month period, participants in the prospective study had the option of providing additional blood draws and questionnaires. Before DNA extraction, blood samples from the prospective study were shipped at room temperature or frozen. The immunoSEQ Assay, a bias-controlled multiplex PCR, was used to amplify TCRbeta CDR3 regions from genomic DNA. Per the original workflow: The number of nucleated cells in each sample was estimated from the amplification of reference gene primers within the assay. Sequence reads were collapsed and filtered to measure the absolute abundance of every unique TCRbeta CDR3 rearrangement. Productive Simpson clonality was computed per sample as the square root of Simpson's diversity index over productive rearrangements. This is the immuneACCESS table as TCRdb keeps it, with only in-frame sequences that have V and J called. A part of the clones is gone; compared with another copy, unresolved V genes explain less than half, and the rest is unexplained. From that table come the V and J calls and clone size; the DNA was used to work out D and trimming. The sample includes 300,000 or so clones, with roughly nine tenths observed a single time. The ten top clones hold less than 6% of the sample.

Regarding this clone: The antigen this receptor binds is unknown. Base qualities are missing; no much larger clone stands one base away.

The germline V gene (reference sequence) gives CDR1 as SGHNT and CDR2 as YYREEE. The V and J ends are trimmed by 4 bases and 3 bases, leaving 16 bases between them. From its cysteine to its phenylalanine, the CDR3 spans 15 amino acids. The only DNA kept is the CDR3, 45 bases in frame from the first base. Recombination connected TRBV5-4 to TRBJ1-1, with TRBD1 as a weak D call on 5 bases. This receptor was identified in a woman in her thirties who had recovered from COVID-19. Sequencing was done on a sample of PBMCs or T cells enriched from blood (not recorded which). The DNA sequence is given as TGTGCCAGCAGCGAACCCACGGGGGGATACACTGAAGCTTTCTTT. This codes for CASSEPTGGYTEAFF.